These T cell receptor beta chains were read from a single sample in a study of cytomegalovirus exposure and HLA in healthy donors. The data were produced by immunoSEQ multiplex PCR, yet TCRdb's version contains in-frame clones alone and is incomplete. The sample includes more than 140,000 clones, roughly nine tenths of them seen just once. The sample was PBMCs. The source of these receptors is a woman aged 18-29 years in good health and CMV-seropositive. Each CDR3 is given with its conserved first and last residue. Each record gives: D gene, J gene, clone size, V gene, CDR3 DNA, CDR3 protein. A D gene is named only where the DNA matches it firmly. Clone size is stated in some rows and not others, as once, few, many or a class when expanded.

D: TRBD2
J: TRBJ2-7
size: few
V: TRBV19
DNA: TGTGCCAGTAGCAGTAGCGGGAGCAACGAGCAGTACTTC
CDR3: CASSSSGSNEQYF

D: TRBD1
J: TRBJ2-7
size: once
V: TRBV11-3
DNA: TGTGCCAGCAGCTTAGAGGGGACAGGGACCTACGAGCAGTACTTC
CDR3: CASSLEGTGTYEQYF

D: NA
J: TRBJ2-2
size: NA
V: TRBV5-6
DNA: TGTGCCAGCAGCCCTATGAACACCGGGGAGCTGTTTTTT
CDR3: CASSPMNTGELFF

D: TRBD2
J: TRBJ2-3
size: NA
V: TRBV7-6
DNA: TGTGCCAGCACCTCGGGATCAACTAGCGGGACCGCGTATTTT
CDR3: CASTSGSTSGTAYF

D: TRBD2
J: TRBJ2-2
size: once
V: TRBV6-1
DNA: TGTGCCAGCAGCAGGACTAGCGGGAGTACCGGGGAGCTGTTTTTT
CDR3: CASSRTSGSTGELFF

D: TRBD1
J: TRBJ1-1
size: NA
V: TRBV29-1
DNA: TGCAGCGCAGGGGGCGAGGGCACTGAAGCTTTCTTT
CDR3: CSAGGEGTEAFF

D: NA
J: TRBJ1-1
size: once
V: TRBV9
DNA: TGTGCCAGCAGTACCCAGGGAGGGGGAACTGAAGCTTTCTTT
CDR3: CASSTQGGGTEAFF

D: NA
J: TRBJ1-1
size: NA
V: TRBV10-3
DNA: TGTGCCATCAGGCAGGGAAATATCAACACTGAAGCTTTCTTT
CDR3: CAIRQGNINTEAFF

D: NA
J: TRBJ2-7
size: NA
V: TRBV11-3
DNA: TGTGCCAGCAGCCCACCCCCCCGCTTGCGGTCCTCAACCTACGAGCAGTACTTC
CDR3: CASSPPPRLRSSTYEQYF

D: NA
J: TRBJ2-2
size: NA
V: TRBV6-5
DNA: TGTGCAGTAAGCCCAGGGTCCACGAACACCGGGGAGCTGTTTTTT
CDR3: CAVSPGSTNTGELFF

D: NA
J: TRBJ1-2
size: few
V: TRBV6-5
DNA: TGTGCCAGCTGGAGGATACTCTATGGCTACACCTTC
CDR3: CASWRILYGYTF

D: NA
J: TRBJ1-4
size: NA
V: TRBV7-2
DNA: TGTGCCAGCAGCCCAGCCCCGGGGGCAACTAATGAAAAACTGTTTTTT
CDR3: CASSPAPGATNEKLFF

D: TRBD1
J: TRBJ1-2
size: NA
V: TRBV11-3
DNA: TGTGCCAGCAGCTCAGGGGGGACAGCCTATGGCTACACCTTC
CDR3: CASSSGGTAYGYTF

D: TRBD2
J: TRBJ2-7
size: NA
V: TRBV28
DNA: TGTGCCAGCCTGGGATCGGCTAGCGGCACCTACGAGCAGTACTTC
CDR3: CASLGSASGTYEQYF

D: NA
J: TRBJ1-5
size: NA
V: TRBV19
DNA: TGTGCCAGTAGTATAGGAACAGGAAATCAGCCCCAGCATTTT
CDR3: CASSIGTGNQPQHF

D: NA
J: TRBJ1-2
size: NA
V: TRBV6-6
DNA: TGTGCCAGCAGTTACGAATCGGGATGGTATGGCTACACCTTC
CDR3: CASSYESGWYGYTF

D: NA
J: TRBJ1-3
size: NA
V: TRBV5-6
DNA: TGTGCCAGCAGCTTGGCCGGGGTCGCTGGAAACACCATATATTTT
CDR3: CASSLAGVAGNTIYF

D: NA
J: TRBJ2-1
size: NA
V: TRBV5-1
DNA: TGCGCCAGCAGCAGTCGGAGCGGTCAGTCCTACAATGAGCAGTTCTTC
CDR3: CASSSRSGQSYNEQFF

D: NA
J: TRBJ2-5
size: NA
V: TRBV27
DNA: TGTGCCAGCAGTTTATCTAGACAAGAGACCCAGTACTTC
CDR3: CASSLSRQETQYF

D: TRBD1
J: TRBJ1-5
size: NA
V: TRBV28
DNA: TGTGCCAGCAGCCAGGGGGCACGGCAGCCCCAGCATTTT
CDR3: CASSQGARQPQHF

D: TRBD2
J: TRBJ2-2
size: once
V: TRBV5-1
DNA: TGCGCCAGCAGCCTTAGACTAGCGGGAGTAAGGACCGGGGAGCTGTTTTTT
CDR3: CASSLRLAGVRTGELFF

D: TRBD1
J: TRBJ1-2
size: NA
V: TRBV7-2
DNA: TGTGCCAGCAGCTTAGGCCCCGGGACAGGGGGCGATGGCTACACCTTC
CDR3: CASSLGPGTGGDGYTF